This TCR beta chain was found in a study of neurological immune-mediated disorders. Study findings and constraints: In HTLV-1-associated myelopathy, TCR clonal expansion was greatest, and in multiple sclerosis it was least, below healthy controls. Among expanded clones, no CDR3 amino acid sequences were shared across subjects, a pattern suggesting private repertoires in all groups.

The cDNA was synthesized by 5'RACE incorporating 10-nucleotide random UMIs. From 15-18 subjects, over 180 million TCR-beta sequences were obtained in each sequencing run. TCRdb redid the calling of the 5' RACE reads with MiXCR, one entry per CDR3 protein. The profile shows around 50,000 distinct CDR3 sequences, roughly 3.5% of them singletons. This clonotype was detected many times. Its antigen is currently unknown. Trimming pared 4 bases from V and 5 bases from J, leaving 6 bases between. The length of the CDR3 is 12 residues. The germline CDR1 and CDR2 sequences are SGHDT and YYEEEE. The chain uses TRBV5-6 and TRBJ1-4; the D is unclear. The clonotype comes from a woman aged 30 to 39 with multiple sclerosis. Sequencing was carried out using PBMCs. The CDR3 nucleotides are TGTGCCAGCAGCCCCGGAAATGAAAAACTGTTTTTT. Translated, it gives CASSPGNEKLFF.